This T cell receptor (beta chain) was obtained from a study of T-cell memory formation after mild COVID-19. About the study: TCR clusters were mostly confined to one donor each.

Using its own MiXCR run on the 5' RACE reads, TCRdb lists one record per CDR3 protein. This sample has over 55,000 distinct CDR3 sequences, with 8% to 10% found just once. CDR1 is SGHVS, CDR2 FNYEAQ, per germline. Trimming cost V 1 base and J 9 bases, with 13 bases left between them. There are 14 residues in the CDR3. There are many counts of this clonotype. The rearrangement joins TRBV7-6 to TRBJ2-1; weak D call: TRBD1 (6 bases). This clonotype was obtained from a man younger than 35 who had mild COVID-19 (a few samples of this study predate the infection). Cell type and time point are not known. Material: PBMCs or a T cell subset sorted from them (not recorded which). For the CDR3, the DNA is TGTGCCAGCAGCTTAGGGGGGCCGACAGGTGAGCAGTTCTTC. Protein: CASSLGGPTGEQFF.